The 29 T cell receptor beta chains below come from one sample, sequenced in a study of T cells after yellow fever vaccination. Via MiXCR, TCRdb re-called the 5' RACE reads, giving one row per CDR3 protein. The sample gives 510,000 or so distinct CDR3 sequences, 15% to 20% of which show up once; roughly an eighth is in the top ten. The specimen comprised PBMCs, sampled 15 days after the yellow fever booster vaccination. These TCRs come from a man in his thirties or forties who received the YFV17D yellow fever vaccine.

This clonotype has a handful of counts. The chain links TRBV7-9 to TRBJ2-2; TRBD2 agrees at 13 bases. CDR3 length: 16 amino acids. Germline loops: CDR1 SEHNR, CDR2 FQNEAQ (reference sequence). The junction had 5 bases not matched to a gene; V was cut back by 7 bases and J by 3 bases. CDR3 protein: CASTEGTSGDTGELFF. As DNA, the CDR3 is TGTGCCAGCACCGAAGGGACTAGCGGGGACACCGGGGAGCTGTTTTTT.

This rearrangement joins TRBV20-1 to TRBJ2-1; TRBD2 agrees at 11 bases. This CDR3 region has 16 residues. Germline CDR1 is DFQATT and CDR2 is SNEGSKA (reference sequence). J lost 8 bases, V lost 6 bases, and 15 bases had no gene match. This CDR3 is CSARALGSGRADEQFF. The CDR3 DNA reads TGCAGTGCGAGGGCTCTTGGTAGCGGGAGGGCCGATGAGCAGTTCTTC.

V and J are TRBV5-1 and TRBJ1-1; 8 positions agree with TRBD1. From germline, CDR1 is SGHRS and CDR2 YFSETQ. The junction had 8 bases not matched to a gene; V was cut back by 0 bases and J by 7 bases. The CDR3 has 15 amino acids. DNA for the CDR3: TGCGCCAGCAGCTTGGACCCGACAGGGGCGCTTGAAGCTTTCTTT. Its translation: CASSLDPTGALEAFF.

The chain employs TRBV20-1 and TRBJ2-3, with TRBD2 matching 9 bases. Germline CDR1 reads DFQATT; CDR2 reads SNEGSKA (reference sequence). The CDR3 has 14 amino acids. The junction had 7 bases not matched to a gene; V was cut back by 6 bases and J by 3 bases. The CDR3: CSALAGVFTDTQYF. CDR3 in DNA: TGCAGTGCGTTAGCGGGAGTTTTTACAGATACGCAGTATTTT.

This clonotype came up a few times. This rearrangement joins TRBV6-5 to TRBJ2-2; TRBD2 matches 7 bases. The CDR3 consists of 16 residues. Germline-derived CDR1 and CDR2 are MNHEY and SVGAGI. After removal of 3 bases from V and 4 bases from J, the junction contained 8 bases not matched to a gene. CDR3 region: CASSYGSGGGTGELFF. The DNA of the CDR3 is TGTGCCAGCAGTTATGGGTCGGGAGGCGGCACCGGGGAGCTGTTTTTT.

The chain joins TRBV14 to TRBJ2-7, with TRBD1 as a possible D gene (5 bases). Germline assignment: CDR1 SGHDN and CDR2 FVKESK. The CDR3 runs to 14 residues. Trimming took off 0 bases at V and 3 bases at J, with 9 bases between the two ends. The CDR3 region has the DNA TGTGCCAGCAGCCAAGAAGAACAGGACTACGAGCAGTACTTC. Translation: CASSQEEQDYEQYF.

This clonotype was found once. CDR3 nucleotide sequence: TGCAGTGCTAAGGGGACAGGGGAGACCCAGTACTTC. Its protein is CSAKGTGETQYF. V gene TRBV20-1 combines with J gene TRBJ2-5; 9 bases fit TRBD1. There are 12 residues in the CDR3. V lost 4 bases and J lost 5; bases outside the gene matches: 2. Germline V gives CDR1 DFQATT, CDR2 SNEGSKA (reference sequence).

This clonotype was detected a few times. This rearrangement joins TRBV7-2 to TRBJ2-7, with TRBD2 identical over 11 bases. This CDR3 has 16 residues. V lost 2 bases and J lost 3; bases outside the gene matches: 6. Germline V gives CDR1 SGHTA, CDR2 FQGNSA. The CDR3 nucleotides read TGTGCCAGCAGCTTAACAGCCGGGACTAGCGGCTACGAGCAGTACTTC. Amino acid sequence: CASSLTAGTSGYEQYF.

The rearrangement joins TRBV11-2 to TRBJ2-4; either TRBD1 or TRBD2 may fit D (6 bases each). This CDR3 comprises 17 residues. The germline CDR1 and CDR2 sequences are SGHAT and FQNNGV. V was shortened by 6 bases and J by 1 base, with 19 bases between the two germline ends. The CDR3 region has the DNA TGTGCCAGCAGTCACGGAGGGGGGCTATGGGCCAAAAACATTCAGTACTTC. Translated, it gives CASSHGGGLWAKNIQYF.

Comment on this clonotype: Germline and junction disagree at one end, which may indicate a read error. The chain employs TRBV7-7 and TRBJ2-1; D is ambiguous. The germline V gene encodes CDR1 SSHAT and CDR2 FNYEAQ (reference sequence). This CDR3 has 14 amino acids. CDR3 nucleotides: TGTGCTAGCAGCTTAGGAAGTATTTACAATGAGCAGTTCTTC. Protein sequence: CASSLGSIYNEQFF.

The V gene is TRBV9, the J gene TRBJ2-3, with D hard to call. The V gene lost 0 bases and the J gene lost 5 bases, with 7 bases spanning the gap. Germline loops: CDR1 SGDLS, CDR2 YYNGEE. CDR3 length: 13 amino acids. CDR3 in amino acids: CASSVDLIDTQYF. The CDR3 bases are TGTGCCAGCAGCGTAGATTTGATAGATACGCAGTATTTT. Full variable domain (missing parts from reference TRBV9 and TRBJ2-3): DSGVTQTPKHLITATGQRVTLRCSPRSGDLSVYWYQQSLDQGLQFLIQYYNGEERAKGNILERFSAQQFPDLHSELNLSSLELGDSALYFCASSVDLIDTQYFGPGTRLTVL.

The CDR3 sequence: CASSLVGTPPQETQYF. CDR3 DNA: TGTGCCAGCAGCTTAGTTGGGACACCCCCCCAAGAGACCCAGTACTTC. The chain couples TRBV7-2 to TRBJ2-5; possible D gene TRBD1, 6 bases. This CDR3 has 16 amino acids. CDR1 is SGHTA, CDR2 FQGNSA, per germline. Trimming took off 1 base at V and 1 base at J, with 13 bases between the two ends.

The chain links TRBV7-2 to TRBJ1-1, with 7 bases that match TRBD1. The CDR3 extends over 14 amino acids. V gave up 3 bases and J gave up 6 bases; unmatched junction bases: 7. The germline CDR1 and CDR2 sequences are SGHTA and FQGNSA. The CDR3 DNA reads TGTGCCAGCAGCTTTTATCCAGGGGGGCCTGAAGCTTTCTTT. Amino acids: CASSFYPGGPEAFF. The whole variable domain, remainder taken from reference TRBV7-2 and TRBJ1-1, is GAGVSQSPSNKVTEKGKDVELRCDPISGHTALYWYRQSLGQGLEFLIYFQGNSAPDKSGLPSDRFSAERTGGSVSTLTIQRTQQEDSAVYLCASSFYPGGPEAFFGQGTRLTVV.

This clonotype was observed a few times. The chain employs TRBV5-1 and TRBJ2-1, with TRBD2 identical over 7 bases. V lost 0 bases, J lost 5 bases, and 5 bases stayed unmatched. Germline CDR1 SGHRS, CDR2 YFSETQ. The CDR3 covers 15 residues. The CDR3 loop is CASSLEGTSDNEQFF. DNA of the CDR3: TGCGCCAGCAGCTTGGAGGGAACTAGCGACAATGAGCAGTTCTTC. Drawing the rest from reference TRBV5-1 and TRBJ2-1, the complete variable domain is KAGVTQTPRYLIKTRGQQVTLSCSPISGHRSVSWYQQTPGQGLQFLFEYFSETQRNKGNFPGRFSGRQFSNSRSEMNVSTLELGDSALYLCASSLEGTSDNEQFFGPGTRLTVL.

The V gene is TRBV7-2, the J gene TRBJ2-7; the D call may be TRBD1 or TRBD2 (6 bases each). V gave up 8 bases and J gave up 3 bases, with 20 bases separating them. The CDR3 has 15 residues. The germline V gene has CDR1 SGHTA and CDR2 FQGNSA. This chain's CDR3 is CASLKRGGTIYEQYF. The CDR3 DNA follows: TGTGCCAGCCTTAAAAGGGGCGGGACAATCTACGAGCAGTACTTC.

This clonotype was seen once. The chain has TRBV5-1 and TRBJ2-2; D may be TRBD1 (6 bases). This CDR3 spans 16 amino acids. The V gene lost 2 bases and the J gene lost 5 bases, with 16 bases spanning the gap. Germline assignment: CDR1 SGHRS and CDR2 YFSETQ. CDR3 loop: CASSLQGIGVTGELFF. CDR3 nucleotides: TGCGCCAGCAGCTTACAGGGCATAGGAGTAACCGGGGAGCTGTTTTTT.

A remark on this clonotype: Germline is not matched at one junction end, which may reflect a read error. This chain joins TRBV7-7 and TRBJ2-2; 7 bases line up with TRBD2. The CDR3 contains 15 residues. CDR1 is SSHAT, CDR2 FNYEAQ, per germline (reference sequence). This CDR3 is CASSSIAGEAGELFF. As DNA, the CDR3 is TGTGCTAGCAGCTCCATCGCGGGAGAGGCCGGGGAGCTGTTTTTT.

The rearrangement uses TRBV20-1 and TRBJ2-3; D is uncertain. CDR3 length: 14 amino acids. V lost 3 bases and J lost 0, with 10 bases in between. CDR1 and CDR2 from the germline V gene are DFQATT and SNEGSKA (reference sequence). Here the CDR3 reads CSASPGPSTDTQYF. The CDR3 bases are TGCAGTGCTAGCCCCGGTCCTAGCACAGATACGCAGTATTTT.

This clonotype was found many times. The V and J genes are TRBV12-3 or TRBV12-4 and TRBJ1-5; a weak D match, TRBD1 (6 bases). V was pared by 5 bases and J by 1 base, with 6 bases between. CDR3 size: 13 residues. The CDR3: CASSQGSNQPQHF. DNA of the CDR3: TGTGCCAGCAGTCAGGGGAGCAATCAGCCCCAGCATTTT.

This clonotype was observed a handful of times. V usage is TRBV7-2 and J usage is TRBJ2-2; D uncertain. This CDR3 spans 13 amino acids. Germline V gene data show CDR1 as SGHTA and CDR2 as FQGNSA. V lost 4 bases, J lost 5 bases, and 8 bases lay in between. The CDR3 reads CASSSPVTGELFF. In DNA, the CDR3 is TGTGCCAGCAGCTCTCCGGTAACCGGGGAGCTGTTTTTT.

This clonotype was recorded a few times. The V gene is TRBV29-1, the J gene TRBJ1-1; D might be TRBD1 (6 bases). Germline values: CDR1 SQVTM, CDR2 ANQGSEA. The CDR3 sequence is 13 residues long. V shed 3 bases and J shed 7 bases, with 15 bases lying between them. The CDR3 is CSVDITGRFEAFF. In DNA form, the CDR3 reads TGCAGCGTTGATATAACAGGGCGTTTTGAAGCTTTCTTT.

Only a few counts were recorded for this clonotype. The gene calls are TRBV6-1 and TRBJ2-2; 14 nucleotides agree with TRBD2. The CDR3 has 16 residues. Trimming removed 5 bases from V and 7 bases from J; junction bases left unmatched: 6. CDR1 MNHNS and CDR2 SASEGT come from the germline V gene. The CDR3: CASSTGLAGVGGELFF. The CDR3 DNA is TGTGCCAGCAGTACGGGACTAGCGGGAGTTGGCGGGGAGCTGTTTTTT.

The chain has TRBV20-1 and TRBJ2-1; possibly TRBD2 for D (6 bases). The ends were cut back, 6 bases at V and 7 bases at J, with 19 bases in the middle. Germline CDR1 DFQATT, CDR2 SNEGSKA (reference sequence). The CDR3 length is 14 residues. The CDR3 DNA sequence: TGCAGTGCCTATGTTAGCGGAATGAGGAATGAGCAGTTCTTC. It translates to CSAYVSGMRNEQFF.

This clonotype was recorded many times. The gene calls are TRBV15 and TRBJ2-1; D perhaps matches TRBD2 (7 bases). The CDR3 spans 16 residues. Germline lookup yields CDR1 LNHNV and CDR2 YYDKDF (reference sequence). Trimming cost V 5 bases and J 9 bases, with 23 bases left between them. The CDR3 DNA sequence: TGTGCCACCAGCCCGACCCGGGGGGCGGGAGCATCTGAGCAGTTCTTC. This sequence encodes CATSPTRGAGASEQFF.

The genes are TRBV12-3 or TRBV12-4 and TRBJ2-4; 12 bases align to TRBD2. The CDR3 has 15 residues. After removal of 5 bases from V and 7 bases from J, the junction contained 6 bases not matched to a gene. This chain's CDR3 is CASSRTSGIRNIQYF. For the CDR3, the DNA is TGTGCCAGCAGTCGGACTAGCGGGATTCGGAACATTCAGTACTTC.

The DNA of the CDR3 is TGTGCCAGCAGCTTGGAGGCTAGCGCCTACAATGAGCAGTTCTTC. Translated, it gives CASSLEASAYNEQFF. The chain links TRBV5-4 to TRBJ2-1, with D tentatively TRBD2 (6 bases). CDR1 and CDR2 from the germline V gene are SGHNT and YYREEE (reference sequence). Between the trimmed V and J ends, which lost 0 bases and 2 bases, there was a span of 9 bases. The CDR3 totals 15 residues.

The chain recombines TRBV18 with TRBJ1-5, with 7 bases lining up with TRBD1. J gave up 7 bases and V 3 bases, and 6 bases lay outside the gene matches. The CDR3 totals 14 residues. The germline CDR1 and CDR2 sequences are KGHSH and LQKENI. The CDR3: CASSPQGVGQPQHF. In DNA form, the CDR3 reads TGTGCCAGCTCACCCCAGGGGGTGGGGCAGCCCCAGCATTTT.

This clonotype came up a few times. The chain combines TRBV19 with TRBJ2-7, with 10 bases matching TRBD2. The germline V gene encodes CDR1 LNHDA and CDR2 SQIVND (reference sequence). CDR3 length equals 14 residues. V was pared by 6 bases and J by 4 bases, with 6 bases of the junction left unmatched. Here the CDR3 reads CASSRASGSYEQYF. As DNA, the CDR3 is TGTGCCAGTAGCCGGGCTAGCGGGAGTTACGAGCAGTACTTC.

The table lists this clonotype with a few counts. This chain connects TRBV7-9 to TRBJ2-5; 11 bases align to TRBD2. V dropped 5 bases and J dropped 3; count of bases not matched to a gene: 8. Germline CDR1 reads SEHNR; CDR2 reads FQNEAQ (reference sequence). This CDR3 has 16 amino acids. DNA for the CDR3: TGTGCCAGCAGCCCGGGGACTAGCGGTCAAAAAGAGACCCAGTACTTC. Its protein product is CASSPGTSGQKETQYF.